One T cell receptor beta chain is described in this entry. People who had autoimmune disease history or systemic immunosuppression were excluded. Sampled blood was obtained at baseline, cycle 4 day 1, and cycle 7 day 1. The sample originates from a study of OX40 agonist ivuxolimab in advanced cancers. Whole-study context: Ivuxolimab is an agonistic anti-OX40 (CD134) antibody, and patients were treated with it. There were three patients with partial responses, one having hepatocellular carcinoma and two cutaneous melanoma.

This CDR3 comprises 13 residues. The ends lost 6 bases at V and 0 bases at J; junction bases unmatched: 0. Germline V gives CDR1 SGDLS, CDR2 YYNGEE. Repertoires were generated with immunoSEQ multiplex PCR, while TCRdb's copy carries only in-frame clones and drops some. The sample shows some 100,000 clones, approximately 81% of them seen only once. Sample: CD4+ or CD8+ T cells sorted from blood, taken in a trial of the OX40 agonist ivuxolimab. This chain connects TRBV9 to TRBJ2-1; 7 positions agree with TRBD2. This TCR came from an adult with an advanced solid tumor such as melanoma, head and neck, liver or kidney cancer. The CDR3 sequence: CASTGGSYNEQFF. CDR3 DNA sequence: TGTGCCAGCACGGGAGGCTCCTACAATGAGCAGTTCTTC.